Below are 13 T cell receptor beta chains sequenced from a single sample in a study of response to subunit inactivated influenza vaccine. TCRdb processed the RT-PCR reads anew with MiXCR; each CDR3 protein has one entry. The sample lists around 750,000 distinct CDR3 sequences; less than 25% were seen once. Sequencing used PBMCs from blood, obtained 5 days after vaccination. Every receptor here comes from a man aged 50 or older who received an inactivated influenza vaccine.

The rearrangement joins TRBV12-3 or TRBV12-4 to TRBJ2-5; 8 bases are a match to TRBD2. J lost 5 bases, V lost 5 bases, and 10 bases had no gene match. The CDR3 is 15 residues long. The CDR3 spells CASSPPGLGWETQYF. In DNA, the CDR3 is TGTGCCAGCAGTCCACCGGGACTAGGGTGGGAGACCCAGTACTTC.

The J gene is TRBJ2-1, the V gene TRBV7-2; D may be TRBD1 (6 bases). The CDR3 length is 12 residues. Trimming took 4 bases from V and 11 from J, leaving 12 bases between them. The germline gives CDR1 SGHTA, CDR2 FQGNSA. CDR3 region: CASSSGTRKQFF. CDR3 nucleotides: TGTGCCAGCAGCTCGGGGACAAGGAAGCAGTTCTTC.

The V and J genes are TRBV6-5 and TRBJ2-5; a weak D match, TRBD1 (5 bases). The CDR3 runs to 14 residues. Germline lookup yields CDR1 MNHEY and CDR2 SVGAGI. With 0 bases removed from V and 10 bases from J, the gap between germline ends came to 15 bases. CDR3 DNA sequence: TGTGCCAGCAGTTACTCGATGGGGCCCCAGGTCCAGTACTTC. Its translation: CASSYSMGPQVQYF.

The rearrangement joins TRBV24-1 to TRBJ2-1; 8 bases agree with TRBD1. This CDR3 is built from 16 residues. Germline V gene data show CDR1 as KGHDR and CDR2 as SFDVKD. V gave up 4 bases and J gave up 2 bases; unmatched junction bases: 6. The DNA for the CDR3 is TGTGCCACCAGTGACCCGACAGGGGCGGCCTACAATGAGCAGTTCTTC. Translation: CATSDPTGAAYNEQFF.

The chain uses TRBV7-6 and TRBJ1-1; D is unresolved. V gave up 1 base and J gave up 1 base, with 7 bases separating them. There are 14 residues in the CDR3. The germline gives CDR1 SGHVS, CDR2 FNYEAQ. The CDR3 spells CASSLGHGNTEAFF. CDR3 in DNA: TGTGCCAGCAGCTTAGGTCACGGGAACACTGAAGCTTTCTTT.

This clonotype appeared a few times. The genes are TRBV3-1 and TRBJ2-5, with 7 nucleotides matching TRBD2. V lost 1 base to trimming and J lost 5 bases; unmatched junction nucleotides: 4. The CDR3 covers 14 residues. The germline V gene has CDR1 LGHDT and CDR2 YNNKEL (reference sequence). The CDR3 here is CASSQAGGLETQYF. The DNA of the CDR3 is TGTGCCAGCAGCCAAGCGGGGGGACTTGAGACCCAGTACTTC.

This clonotype was detected a few times. The chain recombines TRBV6-1 with TRBJ2-3; D ambiguous. Germline V gives CDR1 MNHNS, CDR2 SASEGT. V lost 6 bases, J lost 2 bases, and 15 bases lay in between. The CDR3 consists of 15 residues. CDR3 coding DNA: TGTGCCAGCAGGTCTGGGTATTTACACACAGATACGCAGTATTTT. Translated, it gives CASRSGYLHTDTQYF.

V and J are TRBV29-1 and TRBJ1-4; TRBD1 matches at 12 bases. V trimming: 6 bases; J trimming: 3 bases; junction bases outside the gene matches: 5. This CDR3 is 15 amino acids long. Germline V gives CDR1 SQVTM, CDR2 ANQGSEA. CDR3 DNA sequence: TGCAGCGTAGCGGGACAGGGGGCATCTAATGAAAAACTGTTTTTT. It yields the protein CSVAGQGASNEKLFF. The full variable domain, with the rest looked up from reference TRBV29-1 and TRBJ1-4, is SAVISQKPSRDICQRGTSLTIQCQVDSQVTMMFWYRQQPGQSLTLIATANQGSEATYESGFVIDKFPISRPNLTFSTLTVSNMSPEDSSIYLCSVAGQGASNEKLFFGSGTQLSVL.

This clonotype was recorded a few times. The rearrangement uses TRBV12-3 or TRBV12-4 and TRBJ2-5; the match to TRBD1 covers 7 bases. This CDR3 contains 14 residues. The ends lost 5 bases at V and 1 base at J; junction bases unmatched: 4. CDR3 in DNA: TGTGCCAGCAGTCCGACAGGGTTCCAAGAGACCCAGTACTTC. Its translation: CASSPTGFQETQYF.

This clonotype appeared a few times. V is TRBV5-1 and J is TRBJ2-2, with 11 bases identical to TRBD2. V lost 5 bases, J lost 6 bases, and 3 bases stayed unmatched. This CDR3 has 14 amino acids. Germline V gene lookup returns CDR1 SGHRS and CDR2 YFSETQ. CDR3 loop: CASRLAGDPGELFF. CDR3 nucleotide sequence: TGCGCCAGCAGACTAGCGGGAGACCCCGGGGAGCTGTTTTTT.

This clonotype was observed a handful of times. The rearrangement links TRBV7-2 to TRBJ2-2; D gene ambiguous. Per the germline V gene, CDR1 is SGHTA and CDR2 is FQGNSA. Trimming took off 2 bases at V and 9 bases at J, with 10 bases between the two ends. The CDR3 runs 13 residues. In DNA form, the CDR3 reads TGTGCCAGCAGCTTAAGGTCAGCCAGGGAGCTGTTTTTT. This encodes CASSLRSARELFF.

The chain uses TRBV30 and TRBJ2-1; 8 bases fit TRBD2. Trimming took 4 bases from V and 7 from J; bases not matched to a gene: 9. The germline V gene encodes CDR1 GTSNPN and CDR2 SVGIG (reference sequence). CDR3 length equals 14 residues. The CDR3 DNA sequence: TGTGCCTGGAACCATAGCGGGACCGGTAATGAGCAGTTCTTC. Its translation is CAWNHSGTGNEQFF.

The chain recombines TRBV5-6 with TRBJ2-1; D may be TRBD1 (6 bases). The germline V gene encodes CDR1 SGHDT and CDR2 YYEEEE. Trimming took 3 bases from V and 9 from J, leaving 10 bases between them. This CDR3 is 12 amino acids long. For the CDR3, the DNA is TGTGCCAGCAGCTCCAGGGGATTTGAGCAGTTCTTC. Protein product: CASSSRGFEQFF.